The 12 T cell receptor beta chains below all came from one sample that was sequenced in a study of regulatory T cells in long-lasting Graves disease. Time point specified: newly diagnosed GD, antithyroid drugs for less than 3 months. Scientists built the TCR library using RNA that was extracted from PBMCs. For TCR beta, libraries came from iRepertoire HTBI primers and Arm-PCR of CDR3 regions. TCRdb independently ran MiXCR on the multiplex PCR reads; one entry per CDR3 protein. The table shows around 250,000 distinct CDR3 sequences, with approximately 18% occurring only once. The same specimen was also included in a second study, on T cells in Graves' hyperthyroidism and ophthalmopathy.

The sequencing used peripheral blood mononuclear cells (PBMCs), collected at new diagnosis, from a patient treated with antithyroid drugs. The receptors originated from a woman in her 30s with Graves disease.

V and J are TRBV12-3 or TRBV12-4 and TRBJ2-7; possible D gene TRBD2, 7 bases. This CDR3 comprises 14 residues. The V and J ends lost 6 bases and 2 bases respectively, with 14 bases between them. DNA of the CDR3: TGTGCCAGCAGGAGGGGGGAGGGGACCTACGAGCAGTACTTC. Translating gives CASRRGEGTYEQYF.

This clonotype was detected ten times or more. The chain has TRBV4-2 and TRBJ2-3, with 12 bases that match TRBD2. V trimming: 2 bases; J trimming: 5 bases; junction bases outside the gene matches: 2. The CDR3 consists of 15 residues. Germline V lookup: CDR1 LGHNA, CDR2 YNFKEQ. DNA of the CDR3: TGTGCCAGCAGCCAACCTAGCGGGGGGGGAGATACGCAGTATTTT. This encodes CASSQPSGGGDTQYF.

This clonotype was observed at least ten times. This chain joins TRBV11-3 and TRBJ1-5, with TRBD1 matching 8 bases. Germline trimming cut 5 bases from V and 0 bases from J; bases unmatched to any gene: 9. In germline, CDR1 is SGHNT, CDR2 YENEEA. The CDR3 has 17 residues. CDR3 DNA: TGTGCCAGCAGCCCCGACAGGGGACAGGCTAGCAATCAGCCCCAGCATTTT. It translates to CASSPDRGQASNQPQHF.

In this sample, this clonotype turned up a few times. The chain is built from TRBV5-5 and TRBJ2-7; tentative D call: TRBD2 (5 bases). V lost 0 bases and J 3 bases, leaving 16 bases between the germline ends. This CDR3 contains 16 residues. The germline V gene encodes CDR1 SGHKS and CDR2 YYEKEE (reference sequence). DNA for the CDR3: TGTGCCAGCAGCTTGGAGTCCCGGGATCTCTACTACGAGCAGTACTTC. Residues: CASSLESRDLYYEQYF.

This clonotype was seen many times. The chain carries TRBV20-1 and TRBJ2-2, with no clear D. CDR1 is DFQATT and CDR2 is SNEGSKA in the germline V gene (reference sequence). This CDR3 comprises 16 residues. V dropped 1 base and J dropped 4 bases, with 16 bases sitting between them. In DNA form, the CDR3 reads TGCAGTGCTAGAGGGCTAGGGCAGACTGCCACCGGGGAGCTGTTTTTT. This translates into CSARGLGQTATGELFF.

In its sample, this clonotype was seen many times. The V call is TRBV5-1, the J call TRBJ1-4; D ambiguous. CDR3 length: 15 amino acids. The V end lost 4 bases, the J end lost 0 bases, and 10 bases lay between the germline ends. The V gene's germline CDR1 is SGHRS and CDR2 YFSETQ. The CDR3 protein is CASSIYDTTNEKLFF. The CDR3 DNA is TGCGCCAGCAGCATATATGACACAACTAATGAAAAACTGTTTTTT. The whole variable domain, remainder taken from reference TRBV5-1 and TRBJ1-4, is KAGVTQTPRYLIKTRGQQVTLSCSPISGHRSVSWYQQTPGQGLQFLFEYFSETQRNKGNFPGRFSGRQFSNSRSEMNVSTLELGDSALYLCASSIYDTTNEKLFFGSGTQLSVL.

This clonotype was recorded at least ten times. The rearrangement links TRBV6-2 or TRBV6-3 to TRBJ2-5; maybe TRBD1 (7 bases). The germline gives CDR1 MNHEY, CDR2 SVGEGT. This CDR3 region has 17 residues. V lost 5 bases, J lost 2 bases, and 21 bases lay in between. CDR3 in amino acids: CASSGVGGTERQETQYF. CDR3 nucleotides: TGTGCCAGCAGTGGTGTTGGGGGGACAGAGAGACAAGAGACCCAGTACTTC.

This clonotype turned up a few times. The J gene is TRBJ1-2, the V gene TRBV27; D unclear. Germline CDR1 is MNHEY and CDR2 is SMNVEV (reference sequence). Trimming took 6 bases from V and 6 from J, leaving 20 bases between them. The CDR3 extends over 15 amino acids. The CDR3 DNA sequence: TGTGCCAGCAGCCCCCGGCGGCAGGAGTCCCATGGCTACACCTTC. Its protein is CASSPRRQESHGYTF.

On this clonotype itself: A read error likely explains this, since a far larger clone differs by one base. The chain recombines TRBV2 with TRBJ2-3; TRBD2 matches at 10 bases. Germline loops: CDR1 SNHLY, CDR2 FYNNEI. V lost 8 bases to trimming and J lost 5 bases; unmatched junction nucleotides: 10. The CDR3 is made up of 15 amino acids. The CDR3 DNA is TGTGCCAGCTCACTTTCTAGCGGGGGCGTAGATACGCAGTATTTT. Its protein product is CASSLSSGGVDTQYF.

In this sample, this clonotype turned up many times. The rearrangement links TRBV4-1 to TRBJ1-5, with D perhaps matching TRBD1 (6 bases). Germline lookup yields CDR1 MGHRA and CDR2 YSYEKL. CDR3 length: 15 amino acids. With 3 bases removed from V and 4 bases from J, the gap between germline ends came to 13 bases. The CDR3 bases are TGCGCCAGCAGCCACCCTGGACAGACTAATCAGCCCCAGCATTTT. Its translation: CASSHPGQTNQPQHF.

This clonotype was counted many times. CDR3 bases: TGTGCCAGCAGCCTCCGCCTGGGGGGGGGCACAGAGACCCAGTACTTC. Its protein product is CASSLRLGGGTETQYF. The rearrangement links TRBV3-1 to TRBJ2-5; D possibly corresponds to TRBD2 (7 bases). The CDR3 consists of 16 residues. From germline, CDR1 is LGHDT and CDR2 YNNKEL (reference sequence). Trimming left V 4 bases short and J 4 bases short, with 19 bases between.

This clonotype was recorded at least ten times. V is TRBV18 and J is TRBJ2-1, with no clear D. The CDR3 runs 15 residues. V gave up 6 bases and J gave up 0 bases, with 12 bases separating them. Germline V gene lookup returns CDR1 KGHSH and CDR2 LQKENI. In DNA, the CDR3 is TGTGCCAGCTCTCCCCAATCGACCTCCTACAATGAGCAGTTCTTC. This translates into CASSPQSTSYNEQFF. Filled out from reference TRBV18 and TRBJ2-1, the complete variable domain reads NAGVMQNPRHLVRRRGQEARLRCSPMKGHSHVYWYRQLPEEGLKFMVYLQKENIIDESGMPKERFSAEFPKEGPSILRIQQVVRGDSAAYFCASSPQSTSYNEQFFGPGTRLTVL.